These 9 T cell receptor beta chains were all obtained from the same sample, sequenced in a study of T-cell memory formation after mild COVID-19. A single record per CDR3 protein comes from TCRdb applying MiXCR to the 5' RACE reads. This table has 500,000 to 600,000 distinct CDR3 sequences, over 15% appearing once. The sample comprised PBMCs or a T cell subset sorted from them (not recorded which). The receptors here all came from an adult woman who had mild COVID-19 (a few samples of this study predate the infection). Cell type and time point are not known.

This chain joins TRBV2 and TRBJ1-2; 7 nucleotides agree with TRBD1. J lost 8 bases, V lost 5 bases, and 20 bases had no gene match. The CDR3 contains 17 residues. From germline, CDR1 is SNHLY and CDR2 FYNNEI. CDR3 loop: CASSPGTVIRVGGGYTF. The CDR3 region has the DNA TGTGCCAGCAGTCCCGGGACAGTGATAAGAGTCGGGGGCGGCTACACCTTC.

The V call is TRBV10-3, the J call TRBJ2-4, with 9 bases lining up with TRBD2. CDR1 and CDR2 from the germline V gene are ENHRY and SYGVKD. With 2 bases clipped from V and 0 bases from J, the junction kept 8 bases outside the gene matches. The CDR3 sequence is 18 residues long. This CDR3 reads CAISEDSGSLSAKNIQYF. CDR3 sequence (DNA): TGTGCCATCAGTGAGGATAGCGGGAGTCTCTCAGCCAAAAACATTCAGTACTTC.

This clonotype was counted a few times. The rearrangement joins TRBV4-1 to TRBJ2-1, with 11 nucleotides matching TRBD2. Germline-derived CDR1 and CDR2 are MGHRA and YSYEKL. V gave up 2 bases and J gave up 0 bases; unmatched junction bases: 3. CDR3 length: 17 amino acids. CDR3 DNA: TGCGCCAGCAGCCAAAGACTAGCGGGGAGCTCCTACAATGAGCAGTTCTTC. Its protein product is CASSQRLAGSSYNEQFF.

This clonotype appeared a few times. This chain joins TRBV7-2 and TRBJ1-1; D uncertain. Per germline, CDR1 SGHTA and CDR2 FQGNSA. The CDR3 loop spans 12 amino acids. The V end lost 0 bases, the J end lost 5 bases, and 4 bases lay between the germline ends. In DNA, the CDR3 is TGTGCCAGCAGCTTAGCGAAGACTGAAGCTTTCTTT. Protein sequence: CASSLAKTEAFF.

This clonotype has only a few counts. This chain joins TRBV12-3 or TRBV12-4 and TRBJ1-6; D is perhaps TRBD1 (5 bases). Trimming left V 3 bases short and J 4 bases short, with 13 bases between. This CDR3 has 16 amino acids. The CDR3 reads CASSFQGRGYNSPLHF. The DNA of the CDR3 is TGTGCCAGCAGTTTTCAGGGACGGGGTTATAATTCACCCCTCCACTTT.

As DNA, the CDR3 is TGTGCCATCAGTGAGGGGGACAGGGGCTACAATGAGCAGTTCTTC. It encodes CAISEGDRGYNEQFF. The chain is built from TRBV10-3 and TRBJ2-1; 10 bases match TRBD1. The CDR3 contains 15 residues. J gave up 3 bases and V 2 bases, and 1 base lay outside the gene matches. Per the germline V gene, CDR1 is ENHRY and CDR2 is SYGVKD.

The table lists this clonotype with a few counts. The genes are TRBV12-3 or TRBV12-4 and TRBJ2-5; tentatively, D is TRBD1 (6 bases). This CDR3 has 15 residues. Trimming shortened V by 7 bases and J by 5 bases, and 20 bases separated the two germline ends. CDR3 DNA: TGTGCCAGCATTCTTGGACAGCCGACCGGGGAGACCCAGTACTTC. Protein: CASILGQPTGETQYF.

The chain uses TRBV11-3 and TRBJ1-1, with D uncertain. V was pared by 2 bases and J by 6 bases, with 16 bases between. Germline loops: CDR1 SGHNT, CDR2 YENEEA. The CDR3 loop spans 15 amino acids. This CDR3 reads CASSLSSGSLAEAFF. The CDR3 nucleotides are TGTGCCAGCAGCTTATCATCGGGGTCTCTAGCTGAAGCTTTCTTT.

This chain uses TRBV19 with TRBJ2-2; 8 nucleotides agree with TRBD1. After removal of 8 bases from V and 1 base from J, the junction contained 9 bases not matched to a gene. The CDR3 loop spans 16 amino acids. Looked up from germline, CDR1 is LNHDA and CDR2 is SQIVND (reference sequence). The CDR3 reads CASRQSGTGNTGELFF. CDR3 sequence (DNA): TGTGCCAGTCGACAATCCGGGACAGGGAACACCGGGGAGCTGTTTTTT.